Listed here are 14 T cell receptor beta chains from one sample, sequenced in a study of T cell responses to AZD1222 COVID-19 vaccine. Clones were read by immunoSEQ multiplex PCR, and TCRdb kept only the in-frame ones, dropping some. The sample includes some 150,000 clones, roughly 92% of them seen just once. The sample here was peripheral blood, taken on day 0 of AZD1222 vaccination. The source of these receptors is an adult in good health.

The chain links TRBV19 to TRBJ1-2; TRBD1 matches 7 bases. The J segment lost 7 bases and the V segment lost 7 bases, leaving 12 bases of the junction unmatched. The CDR3 is 14 amino acids. Germline CDR1 is LNHDA and CDR2 is SQIVND (reference sequence). CDR3 loop: CASTRILPGGGYTF. The CDR3 bases are TGTGCCAGTACCCGAATCCTCCCAGGGGGTGGCTACACCTTC.

The V and J genes are TRBV19 and TRBJ1-6, with D unclear. Germline V gives CDR1 LNHDA, CDR2 SQIVND (reference sequence). This CDR3 comprises 13 residues. V lost 1 base and J lost 7, with 5 bases in between. CDR3 DNA sequence: TGTGCCAGTAGTATAGTAGAAAATTCACCCCTCCACTTT. Translated, it gives CASSIVENSPLHF.

The chain recombines TRBV7-2 with TRBJ1-4; the D is unclear. Trimming took 5 bases from V and 8 from J, leaving 12 bases between them. Germline CDR1 and CDR2: SGHTA and FQGNSA. The length of the CDR3 is 13 residues. The CDR3 region is CASSPAHREKLFF. The DNA of the CDR3 is TGTGCCAGCAGCCCCGCTCACCGAGAAAAACTGTTTTTT.

The J gene is TRBJ2-1, the V gene TRBV3-1 (or the pseudogene TRBV3-2); possibly TRBD2 for D (6 bases). This CDR3 spans 12 amino acids. V was clipped by 4 bases and J by 9 bases, with 10 bases between them. CDR1 is LGHDT and CDR2 is YNNKEL in the germline V gene (reference sequence). The CDR3 region has the DNA TGTGCCAGCAGCCGCCGACTAGGTGAGCAGTTCTTC. This sequence encodes CASSRRLGEQFF.

This rearrangement joins TRBV5-1 to TRBJ1-1; D not resolved. Trimming shortened V by 5 bases and J by 1 base, and 12 bases separated the two germline ends. The CDR3 spans 14 residues. CDR1 SGHRS and CDR2 YFSETQ come from the germline V gene. CDR3 DNA sequence: TGCGCCAGCAGAAAGGCAGGCGGGAACACTGAAGCTTTCTTT. Encoded protein: CASRKAGGNTEAFF.

The chain combines TRBV6-1 with TRBJ2-5; D possibly corresponds to TRBD1 (5 bases). This CDR3 has 12 amino acids. Trimming took off 0 bases at V and 11 bases at J, with 10 bases between the two ends. Germline-derived CDR1 and CDR2 are MNHNS and SASEGT. The CDR3: CASSEASQGQYF. The CDR3 DNA sequence: TGTGCCAGCAGTGAAGCCTCCCAGGGACAGTACTTC.

The chain couples TRBV19 to TRBJ1-5, with 9 bases identical to TRBD1. Looked up from germline, CDR1 is LNHDA and CDR2 is SQIVND (reference sequence). The CDR3 is 15 amino acids. Trimming cost V 1 base and J 4 bases; bases outside gene matches: 2. The CDR3 loop reads CASSIGTGVNQPQHF. The CDR3 nucleotides read TGTGCCAGTAGTATAGGGACAGGGGTTAATCAGCCCCAGCATTTT.

This clone was found once. At the DNA level, this CDR3 is encoded by other sequences in the same sample as well. This chain joins TRBV10-1 and TRBJ1-2; 7 bases are a match to TRBD1. The CDR3 runs 13 residues. The junction had 3 bases not matched to a gene; V was cut back by 6 bases and J by 2 bases. CDR1 and CDR2 from the germline V gene are WNHNN and SYGVQD (reference sequence). The CDR3 spells CASSETGNYGYTF. Here the CDR3 DNA reads TGCGCCAGCAGCGAGACAGGGAACTATGGCTACACCTTC.

The chain combines TRBV7-9 with TRBJ1-4; unclear D gene. The ends were cut back, 5 bases at V and 10 bases at J, with 20 bases in the middle. This CDR3 contains 15 residues. In germline, CDR1 is SEHNR, CDR2 FQNEAQ (reference sequence). CDR3 sequence (DNA): TGTGCCAGCAGCCCCCCCGGGGATTGGCGGGGAAAACTGTTTTTT. This encodes CASSPPGDWRGKLFF. Full variable domain (remainder filled in from reference TRBV7-9 and TRBJ1-4): DTGVSQNPRHKITKRGQNVTFRCDPISEHNRLYWYRQTLGQGPEFLTYFQNEAQLEKSRLLSDRFSAERPKGSFSTLEIQRTEQGDSAMYLCASSPPGDWRGKLFFGSGTQLSVL.

The chain is built from TRBV30 and TRBJ2-2, with D unclear. The CDR3 extends over 12 amino acids. Looked up from germline, CDR1 is GTSNPN and CDR2 is SVGIG (reference sequence). V gave up 0 bases and J gave up 3 bases, with 2 bases separating them. The CDR3 nucleotides are TGTGCCTGGAGTGTCTACACCGGGGAGCTGTTTTTT. It yields the protein CAWSVYTGELFF.

The chain has TRBV5-5 and TRBJ2-5; tentatively, D is TRBD2 (6 bases). The CDR3 is made up of 11 amino acids. CDR1 is SGHKS, CDR2 YYEKEE, per germline (reference sequence). V dropped 4 bases and J dropped 11 bases, with 12 bases sitting between them. The CDR3 region is CASSGGGVQYF. In DNA form, the CDR3 reads TGTGCCAGCAGCGGCGGCGGGGTACAGTACTTC.

V gene TRBV25-1 combines with J gene TRBJ1-2; D gene ambiguous. V shed 3 bases and J shed 6 bases, with 8 bases lying between them. This CDR3 has 12 amino acids. Germline CDR1 reads MGHDK; CDR2 reads SYGVNS. DNA for the CDR3: TGTGCCAGCAGTGATGGGATCCATGGCTACACCTTC. It yields the protein CASSDGIHGYTF.

This clone was seen only a few times. The rearrangement joins TRBV7-9 to TRBJ2-7; unclear D gene. The CDR3 spans 14 residues. The V gene's germline CDR1 is SEHNR and CDR2 FQNEAQ (reference sequence). Trimming took off 3 bases at V and 4 bases at J, with 13 bases between the two ends. The CDR3 loop reads CASSLGYRPYEQYV. The CDR3 DNA reads TGTGCCAGCAGCTTGGGATACCGTCCGTACGAGCAGTACGTC.

The DNA of the CDR3 is TGTGCCAGCAGCTCCATTGGCGCGGGGGGGAACTACAATGAGCAGTTCTTC. Amino acids: CASSSIGAGGNYNEQFF. J is TRBJ2-1 and V is TRBV27; 9 bases match TRBD2. V shed 6 bases and J 3 bases; nucleotides not matched to a gene: 12. In germline, CDR1 is MNHEY, CDR2 SMNVEV (reference sequence). The CDR3 contains 17 residues.